This TCR beta chain was identified in a study of shared clonotypes between healthy human individuals. Study information: The study used three CD4 naive, three CD4 memory, two CD8 naive and one CD8 memory plate per donor.

All of the donors resided in Nashville, Tennessee, and each was a Caucasian adult. CD4+ cells underwent separation, giving CD45RA+ naive and CD45RA-negative memory subsets. Measured with immunoSEQ multiplex PCR; TCRdb has only the in-frame clones, and not every one. Of some 2 million clones in the sample, roughly 96% were seen once. This clonotype originated in a young man in good health. Input material: naive CD4+ T cells sorted from blood. Subset in this sample: CD45RA+ positively selected.

The DNA of the CDR3 is TGTGCCAGCAGCTCAATTGGACTAGCCCACAATGAGCAGTTCTTC. Its protein product is CASSSIGLAHNEQFF. The rearrangement joins TRBV11-2 to TRBJ2-1; 8 nucleotides agree with TRBD2. This CDR3 has 15 residues. Trimming cost V 4 bases and J 5 bases; bases outside gene matches: 7. Germline V lookup: CDR1 SGHAT, CDR2 FQNNGV.